This T cell receptor (beta chain) emerged from a study of low-dose radiotherapy and immunotherapy resistance in tumors. Study as a whole: The study delivered 0.5 Gy per fraction every 2 weeks to Cohort 1, totaling 6.5 Gy.

Time point given: before trial treatment. With TRAV- and TRBV-specific primers, first-strand cDNA was made, covering the alpha and beta chains. TCR amplification ran approximately 22 PCR cycles using constant-region and V-primer adapter primers. TCRdb analysed the reads with MiXCR anew, one entry per CDR3 protein. Here the sample spans approximately 90,000 distinct CDR3 sequences, 9.4% being singletons. The table lists this clonotype with many counts. This CDR3 is built from 15 residues. Germline values: CDR1 KGHSH, CDR2 LQKENI. V lost 0 bases to trimming and J lost 3 bases, with 12 bases between them.

The receptor was isolated from a male donor with prostate cancer. The chain links TRBV18 to TRBJ2-7; D is uncertain. The specimen comprised PBMCs, sampled before treatment. In DNA, the CDR3 is TGTGCCAGCTCACCACCAGCGAGTTGGGGCTACGAGCAGTACTTC. Protein sequence: CASSPPASWGYEQYF.